This TCR beta chain stems from a study of cytomegalovirus exposure and HLA in healthy donors. Study in general: It was reported in a later analysis that the 100 to 150 validation repertoires used the same platform as the 500 to 700 first-cohort repertoires.

A note on this clone: Antigen: not known.

Study-wide results and limits: While the bulk of TCR sequences proved rare, some public TCRs turned up in many donors. Listed as cytomegalovirus-associated were 150 to 200 TCR beta chains.

Produced via immunoSEQ multiplex PCR; TCRdb's table is partial and in-frame only. The table has approximately 140,000 clones, 70% to 90% seen once. The sample comprised PBMCs. The source is a man aged 18 to 30 in good health and CMV-seronegative.

The CDR3 loop reads CASSEVYAGQGYNEQFF. The CDR3 DNA is TGTGCCAGCAGTGAAGTGTATGCGGGACAGGGCTACAATGAGCAGTTCTTC. The V and J genes are TRBV2 and TRBJ2-1, with TRBD1 matching over 9 bases. This CDR3 region has 17 residues. V shed 1 base, J shed 3 bases, and the junction held 7 bases outside the gene matches. In germline, CDR1 is SNHLY, CDR2 FYNNEI.